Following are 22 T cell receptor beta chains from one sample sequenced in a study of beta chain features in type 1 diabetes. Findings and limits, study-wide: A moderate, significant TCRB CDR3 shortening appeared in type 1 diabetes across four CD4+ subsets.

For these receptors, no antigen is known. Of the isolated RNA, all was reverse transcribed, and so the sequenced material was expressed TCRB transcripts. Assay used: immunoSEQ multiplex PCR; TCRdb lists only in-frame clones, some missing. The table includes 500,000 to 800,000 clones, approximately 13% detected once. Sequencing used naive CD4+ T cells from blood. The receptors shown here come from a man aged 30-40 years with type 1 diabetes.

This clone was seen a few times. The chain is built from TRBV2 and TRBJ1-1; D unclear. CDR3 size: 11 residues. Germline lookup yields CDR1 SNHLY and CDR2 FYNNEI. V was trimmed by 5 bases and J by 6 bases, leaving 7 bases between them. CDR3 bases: TGTGCCAGCAGTATTAGAGCTGAAGCTTTCTTT. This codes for CASSIRAEAFF.

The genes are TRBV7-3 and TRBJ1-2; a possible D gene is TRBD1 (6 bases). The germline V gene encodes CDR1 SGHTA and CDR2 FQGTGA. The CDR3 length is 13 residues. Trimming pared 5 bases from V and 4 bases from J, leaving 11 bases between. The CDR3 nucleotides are TGTGCCAGCAGCGAAGTAGGGGGCTATGGCTACACCTTC. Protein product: CASSEVGGYGYTF.

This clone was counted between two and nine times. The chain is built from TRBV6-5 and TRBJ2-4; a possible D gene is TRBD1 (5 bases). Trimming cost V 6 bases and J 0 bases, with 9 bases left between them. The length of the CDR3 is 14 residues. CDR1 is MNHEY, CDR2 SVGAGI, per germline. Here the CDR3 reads CASSLTEAKNIQYF. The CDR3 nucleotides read TGTGCCAGCAGCCTGACAGAAGCCAAAAACATTCAGTACTTC.

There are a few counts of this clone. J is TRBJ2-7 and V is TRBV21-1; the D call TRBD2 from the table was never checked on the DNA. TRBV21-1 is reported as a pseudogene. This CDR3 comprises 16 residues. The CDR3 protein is CASRPGRRGRAYEQYF. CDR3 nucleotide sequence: TGTGCCAGCAGGCCCGGCCGGCGGGGGCGAGCCTACGAGCAGTACTTC.

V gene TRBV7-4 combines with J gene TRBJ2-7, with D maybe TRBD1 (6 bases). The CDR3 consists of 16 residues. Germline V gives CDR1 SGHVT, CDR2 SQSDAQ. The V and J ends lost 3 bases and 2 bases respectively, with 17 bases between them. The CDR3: CASSFWWTDSPYEQYF. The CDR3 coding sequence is TGTGCCAGCAGCTTCTGGTGGACAGACTCCCCCTACGAGCAGTACTTC.

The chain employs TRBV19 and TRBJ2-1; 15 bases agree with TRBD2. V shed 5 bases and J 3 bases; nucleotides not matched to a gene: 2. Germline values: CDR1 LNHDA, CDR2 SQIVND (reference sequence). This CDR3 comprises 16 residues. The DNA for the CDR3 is TGTGCCAGTAGTCGGACTAGCGGGGGGGTCTACAATGAGCAGTTCTTC. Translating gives CASSRTSGGVYNEQFF.

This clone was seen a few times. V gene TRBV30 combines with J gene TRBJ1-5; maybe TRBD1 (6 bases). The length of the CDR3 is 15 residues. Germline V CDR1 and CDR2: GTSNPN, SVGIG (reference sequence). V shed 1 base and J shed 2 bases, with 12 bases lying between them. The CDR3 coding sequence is TGTGCCTGGAGTGCAGGGGCTGGGGGCAATCAGCCCCAGCATTTT. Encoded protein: CAWSAGAGGNQPQHF.

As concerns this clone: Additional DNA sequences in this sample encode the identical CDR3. The CDR3 DNA sequence: TGTGCCAGCAGCGTAGCTTCCTCGGGGGCCAACGTCCTGACTTTC. Translated, it gives CASSVASSGANVLTF. The V and J genes are TRBV9 and TRBJ2-6; D not certain. The CDR3 spans 15 residues. Germline V gene lookup returns CDR1 SGDLS and CDR2 YYNGEE. V dropped 0 bases and J dropped 4 bases, with 8 bases sitting between them.

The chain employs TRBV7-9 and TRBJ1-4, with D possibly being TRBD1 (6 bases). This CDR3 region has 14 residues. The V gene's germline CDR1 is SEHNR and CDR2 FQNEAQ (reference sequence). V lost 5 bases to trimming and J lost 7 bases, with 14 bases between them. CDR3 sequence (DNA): TGTGCCAGCAGCCCACAGGGACATGGTGAAAAACTGTTTTTT. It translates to CASSPQGHGEKLFF.

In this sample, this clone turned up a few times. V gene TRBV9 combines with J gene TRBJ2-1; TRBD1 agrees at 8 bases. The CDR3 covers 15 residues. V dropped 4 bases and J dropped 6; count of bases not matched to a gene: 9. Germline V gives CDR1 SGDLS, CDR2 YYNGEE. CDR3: CASSPPQGAFNEQFF. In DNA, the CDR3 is TGTGCCAGCAGCCCCCCGCAGGGGGCATTCAATGAGCAGTTCTTC.

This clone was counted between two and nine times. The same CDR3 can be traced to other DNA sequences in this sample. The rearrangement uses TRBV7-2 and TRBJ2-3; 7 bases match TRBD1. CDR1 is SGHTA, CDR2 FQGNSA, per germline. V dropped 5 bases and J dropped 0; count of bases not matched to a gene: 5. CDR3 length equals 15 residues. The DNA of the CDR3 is TGTGCCAGCAGCCCTGGGACAGCTAGCACAGATACGCAGTATTTT. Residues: CASSPGTASTDTQYF.

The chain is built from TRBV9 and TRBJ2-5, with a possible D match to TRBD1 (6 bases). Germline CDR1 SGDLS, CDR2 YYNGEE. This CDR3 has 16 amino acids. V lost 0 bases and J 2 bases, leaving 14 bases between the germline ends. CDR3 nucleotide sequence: TGTGCCAGCAGCGTAGAGGGGGTGTGGGGTCAAGAGACCCAGTACTTC. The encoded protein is CASSVEGVWGQETQYF.

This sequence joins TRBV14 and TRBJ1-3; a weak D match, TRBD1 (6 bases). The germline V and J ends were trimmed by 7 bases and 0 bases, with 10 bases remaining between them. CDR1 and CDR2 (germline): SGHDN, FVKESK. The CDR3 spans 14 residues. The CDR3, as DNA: TGTGCCAGCACTCAGGGGCTCTCTGGAAACACCATATATTTT. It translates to CASTQGLSGNTIYF.

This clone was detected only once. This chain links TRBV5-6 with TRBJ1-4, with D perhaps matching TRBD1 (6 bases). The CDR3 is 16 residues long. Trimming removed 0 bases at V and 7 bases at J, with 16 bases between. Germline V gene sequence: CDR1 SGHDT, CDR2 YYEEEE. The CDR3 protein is CASSLDTGALREKLFF. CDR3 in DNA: TGTGCCAGCAGCTTGGATACGGGGGCGCTTCGTGAAAAACTGTTTTTT.

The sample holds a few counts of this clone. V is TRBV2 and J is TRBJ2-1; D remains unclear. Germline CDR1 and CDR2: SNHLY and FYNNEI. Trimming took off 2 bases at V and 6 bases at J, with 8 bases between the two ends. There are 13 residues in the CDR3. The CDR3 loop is CASSEQPGNEQFF. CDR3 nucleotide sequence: TGTGCCAGCAGTGAACAGCCGGGCAATGAGCAGTTCTTC.

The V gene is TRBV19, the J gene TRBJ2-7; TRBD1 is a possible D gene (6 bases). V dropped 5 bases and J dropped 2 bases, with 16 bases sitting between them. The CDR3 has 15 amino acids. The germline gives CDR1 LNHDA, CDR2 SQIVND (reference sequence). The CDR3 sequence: CASSPGTLLTYEQYF. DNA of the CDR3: TGTGCCAGTAGTCCTGGGACATTGTTAACCTACGAGCAGTACTTC.

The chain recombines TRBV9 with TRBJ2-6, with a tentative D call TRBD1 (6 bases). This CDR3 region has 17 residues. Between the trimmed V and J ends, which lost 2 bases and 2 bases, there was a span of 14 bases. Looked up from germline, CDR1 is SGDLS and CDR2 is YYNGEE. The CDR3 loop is CASSVNVRGAGANVLTF. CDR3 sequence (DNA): TGTGCCAGCAGCGTCAATGTCAGGGGCGCTGGGGCCAACGTCCTGACTTTC.

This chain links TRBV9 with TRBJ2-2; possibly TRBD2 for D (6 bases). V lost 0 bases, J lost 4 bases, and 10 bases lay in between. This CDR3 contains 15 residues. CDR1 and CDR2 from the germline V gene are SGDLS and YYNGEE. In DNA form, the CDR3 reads TGTGCCAGCAGCGTAGGAGGAGGGGTCACCGGGGAGCTGTTTTTT. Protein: CASSVGGGVTGELFF.

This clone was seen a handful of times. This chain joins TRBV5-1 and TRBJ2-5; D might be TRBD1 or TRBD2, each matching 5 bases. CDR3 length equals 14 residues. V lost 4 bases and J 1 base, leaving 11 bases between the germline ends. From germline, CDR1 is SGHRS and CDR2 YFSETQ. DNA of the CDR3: TGCGCCAGCAGCCCCGGGGCGTTCCAAGAGACCCAGTACTTC. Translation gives CASSPGAFQETQYF.

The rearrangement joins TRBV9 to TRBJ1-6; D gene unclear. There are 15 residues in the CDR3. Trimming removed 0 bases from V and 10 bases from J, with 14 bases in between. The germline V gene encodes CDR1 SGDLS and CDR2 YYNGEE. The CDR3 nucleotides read TGTGCCAGCAGCGTAGAGGCTAATCCCCGCTCACCCCTCCACTTT. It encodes CASSVEANPRSPLHF.

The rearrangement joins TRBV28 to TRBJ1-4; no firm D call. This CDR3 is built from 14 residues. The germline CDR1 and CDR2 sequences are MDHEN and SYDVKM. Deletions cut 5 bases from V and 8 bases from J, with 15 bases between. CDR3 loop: CASSAGGGEEKLFF. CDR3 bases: TGTGCCAGCAGTGCAGGAGGAGGTGAAGAAAAACTGTTTTTT.

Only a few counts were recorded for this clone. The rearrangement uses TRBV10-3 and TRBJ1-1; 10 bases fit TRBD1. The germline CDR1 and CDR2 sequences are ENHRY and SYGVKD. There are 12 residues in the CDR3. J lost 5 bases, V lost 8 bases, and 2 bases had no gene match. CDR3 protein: CAIGTGETEAFF. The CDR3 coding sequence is TGTGCCATCGGGACAGGGGAGACTGAAGCTTTCTTT.